The rows below give T cell receptor beta chains drawn from one sample of a study of circulating CD8 cells and anti-PD-1 response in melanoma. TCRdb re-called the reads with MiXCR, one entry per CDR3 protein. The sample lists 200 to 250 distinct CDR3 sequences, roughly 10% occurring once. Sequencing was performed on CD8+ T cells from PBMCs, taken at baseline or after one month of anti-PD-1 therapy (not recorded which). All receptors derive from a human donor with melanoma. The CDR3 runs from the conserved cysteine through the conserved F or W. The D gene is left open where the match is weak. Clone size, where shown, is once, few, many, or a class for clones that have expanded.

TGCGCCAGCAGCCATGGGACTAGCGGGGGTATATATGAGCAGTTCTTC | CASSHGTSGGIYEQFF | large | TRBD2 | TRBJ2-1 | TRBV4-1
TGTGCCAGCTCACGACAGGGGAACGCTGAAGCTTTCTTT | CASSRQGNAEAFF | NA | TRBD1 | TRBJ1-1 | TRBV18
TGTGCCAGCAGAACCGGGACGGATTCCTACGAGCAGTACTTC | CASRTGTDSYEQYF | medium-sized | NA | TRBJ2-7 | TRBV28
TGTGCCACGACAGGGGGGCTTAACTATGGCTACACCTTC | CATTGGLNYGYTF | large | TRBD1 | TRBJ1-2 | TRBV19
TGTGCCAGCAGCTTAGGACAATTTAACGAGCAGTACTTC | CASSLGQFNEQYF | few | NA | TRBJ2-7 | TRBV13
TGTGCCAGCAGCCAAAGCGGCCCAGGGCGTTTTATGAACACTGAAGCTTTCTTT | CASSQSGPGRFMNTEAFF | large | NA | TRBJ1-1 | TRBV7-2
TGTGCCTGGAGTGTACAGGGCAATCAGCCCCAGCATTTT | CAWSVQGNQPQHF | large | NA | TRBJ1-5 | TRBV30
TGTGCCACCTTCTACAAAAACATTCAGTACTTC | CATFYKNIQYF | few | NA | TRBJ2-4 | TRBV25-1
TGTGCCAGCAGCACAGCGGCTAGCGGGGGGGGCTCCTCCTACGAGCAGTACTTC | CASSTAASGGGSSYEQYF | large | NA | TRBJ2-7 | TRBV21-1
TGCGCCAGCAGCCTTGGACGGAACACTGAAGCTTTCTTT | CASSLGRNTEAFF | NA | NA | TRBJ1-1 | TRBV4-3
TGTGCCAGCAGCTTGTGGCAGGCCCTTGGGACCCAGTACTTC | CASSLWQALGTQYF | medium-sized | NA | TRBJ2-5 | TRBV5-6
TGTGCCAGCAGCTTGGAAGTTGGCAGCGAGACCTATGGCTACACCTTC | CASSLEVGSETYGYTF | hyperexpanded | NA | TRBJ1-2 | TRBV5-5
TGTGCCAGCAGTTACGGACAGGGTGGTGTTTACGAGCAGTACTTC | CASSYGQGGVYEQYF | large | TRBD1 | TRBJ2-7 | TRBV6-5
TGTGCCAGCAGTGTGACAGGGGAGACCCAGTACTTC | CASSVTGETQYF | large | TRBD1 | TRBJ2-5 | TRBV25-1
TGTGCCAGCAGTTCCCCTAACGTGGGGGGTAGCGGGTGGGCCAATCCCTACAATGAGCAGTTCTTC | CASSSPNVGGSGWANPYNEQFF | once | TRBD2 | TRBJ2-1 | TRBV2
TGTGCCACCAGCCCGTGGGGCAACGATAATTCACCCCTCCACTTT | CATSPWGNDNSPLHF | medium-sized | NA | TRBJ1-6 | TRBV15
TGTGCCAGCAGTGTCCGGGTTAACTATGGCTACACCTTC | CASSVRVNYGYTF | medium-sized | NA | TRBJ1-2 | TRBV2
TGTGCCAGCAGCTTGAGGGGGGGATACAATGAGCAGTTCTTC | CASSLRGGYNEQFF | medium-sized | NA | TRBJ2-1 | TRBV7-6
TGTGCCAGCAGCCAAGCCAGTGGAGGGGTCGAGCAGTACTTC | CASSQASGGVEQYF | medium-sized | NA | TRBJ2-7 | TRBV3-1
TGTGCCAGTAGTCGGACAGGCTTTTCCTACGAGCAGTACTTC | CASSRTGFSYEQYF | hyperexpanded | TRBD1 | TRBJ2-7 | TRBV19
TGTGCCAGCAGCCAAGTGGCTAGCAGCACAGATACGCAGTATTTT | CASSQVASSTDTQYF | large | NA | TRBJ2-3 | TRBV4-2
TGTGCCAGCAGCCCCAAATACGAGCAGTACTTC | CASSPKYEQYF | medium-sized | NA | TRBJ2-7 | TRBV3-2